These 27 T cell receptor beta chains came from one sample sequenced in a study of blood T cell repertoires in COVID-19. The assay was immunoSEQ multiplex PCR, and TCRdb's table has in-frame clones only and misses some. The sample has roughly 99,000 clones; 75% to 95% are singletons. Material for sequencing was peripheral blood. The receptor set was obtained from a young woman with acute or convalescent COVID-19.

J is TRBJ2-5 and V is TRBV18; the match to TRBD2 covers 10 bases. From germline, CDR1 is KGHSH and CDR2 LQKENI. The V gene end was trimmed by 3 bases and the J gene end by 4 bases; junction bases not matched to a gene: 17. This CDR3 contains 19 residues. CDR3 loop: CASSPSRLAGKPEVETQYF. In DNA, the CDR3 is TGTGCCAGCTCACCGTCGAGACTAGCGGGTAAACCAGAGGTAGAGACCCAGTACTTC.

This chain joins TRBV28 and TRBJ1-2; 8 bases fit TRBD1. The CDR3 is 14 amino acids. V shed 6 bases, J shed 2 bases, and the junction held 5 bases outside the gene matches. From germline, CDR1 is MDHEN and CDR2 SYDVKM. CDR3 DNA: TGTGCCAGCAGCCTTGGACAGGGAAACTATGGCTACACCTTC. It codes for CASSLGQGNYGYTF.

CDR3 protein: CASSPVAGRGNTIYF. CDR3 DNA: TGTGCCAGCAGCCCGGTTGCGGGCCGGGGGAACACCATATATTTT. This sequence joins TRBV7-8 and TRBJ1-3; a weak D match, TRBD1 (5 bases). Germline CDR1 is SGHVS and CDR2 is FQNEAQ. V lost 5 bases, J lost 7 bases, and 18 bases lay in between. This CDR3 has 15 amino acids.

In nucleotides, the CDR3 is TGTGCCAGCAGCTTAGCGATTACAGGGGGCAATTCCGGTGAGCAGTTCTTC. Encoded protein: CASSLAITGGNSGEQFF. This chain connects TRBV7-9 to TRBJ2-1; 9 nucleotides match TRBD1. Germline V gives CDR1 SEHNR, CDR2 FQNEAQ (reference sequence). The CDR3 runs to 17 residues. Trimming cost V 0 bases and J 9 bases; bases outside gene matches: 12.

The chain recombines TRBV7-2 with TRBJ2-5, with 8 bases that match TRBD1. The trim removed 2 bases at V and 5 bases at J, leaving 4 bases unmatched. This CDR3 region has 14 residues. The germline gives CDR1 SGHTA, CDR2 FQGNSA. In DNA form, the CDR3 reads TGTGCCAGCAGCTTACAGGGGGCTAGGGAGACCCAGTACTTC. The encoded protein is CASSLQGARETQYF.

V and J are TRBV10-2 and TRBJ2-6; maybe TRBD2 (7 bases). This CDR3 is 19 amino acids long. The germline V gene has CDR1 WSHSY and CDR2 SAAADI. V lost 6 bases, J lost 2 bases, and 23 bases lay in between. The CDR3 sequence is CASRQQGGGGLAGANVLTF. The CDR3 region has the DNA TGCGCCAGCAGACAACAAGGGGGGGGTGGCCTTGCTGGGGCCAACGTCCTGACTTTC.

The rearrangement joins TRBV6-4 to TRBJ2-3, with 14 bases identical to TRBD2. Per germline, CDR1 MRHNA and CDR2 SNTAGT. The CDR3 sequence is 16 residues long. V lost 0 bases to trimming and J lost 4 bases; unmatched junction nucleotides: 0. CDR3 loop: CASSDSTSGGADTQYF. The CDR3, as DNA: TGTGCCAGCAGTGACTCGACTAGCGGGGGGGCAGATACGCAGTATTTT.

This chain uses TRBV4-2 with TRBJ2-7; perhaps TRBD1 as D (5 bases). The V gene's germline CDR1 is LGHNA and CDR2 YNFKEQ. This CDR3 is 16 amino acids long. V was trimmed by 0 bases and J by 0 bases, leaving 12 bases between them. CDR3 protein: CASSQDRQGISYEQYF. The CDR3 nucleotides are TGTGCCAGCAGCCAAGATCGCCAGGGTATCTCCTACGAGCAGTACTTC.

The rearrangement links TRBV14 to TRBJ1-2; unclear D gene. CDR1 is SGHDN, CDR2 FVKESK, per germline. V shed 3 bases and J shed 1 base, with 9 bases lying between them. This CDR3 contains 14 residues. The CDR3, as DNA: TGTGCCAGCAGCCACTCAGGCGATAACTATGGCTACACCTTC. It encodes CASSHSGDNYGYTF.

This sequence joins TRBV11-2 and TRBJ2-3, with D tentatively TRBD2 (6 bases). Germline-derived CDR1 and CDR2 are SGHAT and FQNNGV. The CDR3 length is 13 residues. V lost 6 bases, J lost 6 bases, and 13 bases lay in between. CDR3 nucleotides: TGTGCCAGCAGAAGAACAGGAGGGGATACGCAGTATTTT. Its protein product is CASRRTGGDTQYF.

The chain combines TRBV27 with TRBJ2-1, with 7 bases aligning to TRBD2. The V and J ends lost 3 bases and 0 bases, in that order; junction bases with no gene match: 2. Germline CDR1 MNHEY, CDR2 SMNVEV (reference sequence). The CDR3 runs 15 residues. The CDR3 is CASSFAGVSYNEQFF. The CDR3 bases are TGTGCCAGCAGTTTTGCGGGAGTCTCCTACAATGAGCAGTTCTTC.

The V call is TRBV30, the J call TRBJ2-2; 9 bases align to TRBD2. The CDR3 has 16 residues. The germline V gene has CDR1 GTSNPN and CDR2 SVGIG (reference sequence). V gave up 2 bases and J gave up 0 bases; unmatched junction bases: 4. CDR3 region: CAWSRLAGTNTGELFF. CDR3 DNA sequence: TGTGCCTGGAGTCGGCTAGCGGGAACGAACACCGGGGAGCTGTTTTTT.

The gene calls are TRBV7-3 and TRBJ2-6; D gene unclear. The CDR3 loop spans 17 amino acids. Per the germline V gene, CDR1 is SGHTA and CDR2 is FQGTGA. Trimming took off 1 base at V and 0 bases at J, with 10 bases between the two ends. The CDR3 DNA reads TGTGCCAGCAGCTTAAGAGGCGTGGTCTCTGGGGCCAACGTCCTGACTTTC. Residues: CASSLRGVVSGANVLTF.

The rearrangement joins TRBV6-5 to TRBJ1-5; TRBD1 aligns across 8 bases. The J segment lost 6 bases and the V segment lost 2 bases, leaving 6 bases of the junction unmatched. This CDR3 spans 15 amino acids. Germline V gives CDR1 MNHEY, CDR2 SVGAGI. CDR3 in amino acids: CASSYKSGGGQPQHF. In nucleotides, the CDR3 is TGTGCCAGCAGTTACAAATCAGGGGGCGGTCAGCCCCAGCATTTT.

The V gene is TRBV27, the J gene TRBJ1-6, with D uncertain. The CDR3 sequence is 14 residues long. CDR1 and CDR2 (germline): MNHEY, SMNVEV (reference sequence). Trimming stripped 3 bases from V and 8 bases from J, with 11 bases between. This CDR3 reads CASSFPGLYSPLHF. CDR3 bases: TGTGCCAGCAGTTTCCCCGGACTGTATTCACCCCTCCACTTT.

The rearrangement links TRBV6-2 or TRBV6-3 to TRBJ2-5, with TRBD1 as a possible D gene (6 bases). Germline assignment: CDR1 MNHEY and CDR2 SVGEGT. The CDR3 totals 14 residues. Trimming shortened V by 2 bases and J by 13 bases, and 20 bases separated the two germline ends. The CDR3 loop is CASSYGAGSGTRYF. The CDR3 DNA is TGTGCCAGCAGTTACGGCGCGGGTTCCGGGACACGGTACTTC.

This rearrangement joins TRBV9 to TRBJ1-5; weak D call: TRBD1 (6 bases). V gave up 0 bases and J gave up 3 bases, with 10 bases separating them. Germline V lookup: CDR1 SGDLS, CDR2 YYNGEE. The CDR3 extends over 15 amino acids. The CDR3 is CASSVGQAPNQPQHF. In nucleotides, the CDR3 is TGTGCCAGCAGCGTAGGACAGGCCCCCAATCAGCCCCAGCATTTT.

This clone has just a few counts. The CDR3 nucleotides read TGTGCCACCAGTGATTTCAGGGGGACTGAAGCTTTCTTT. Translating it yields CATSDFRGTEAFF. The V call is TRBV24-1, the J call TRBJ1-1; 7 bases agree with TRBD1. The length of the CDR3 is 13 residues. The V segment lost 1 base and the J segment 5 bases; nucleotides outside the gene matches: 0. Germline V lookup: CDR1 KGHDR, CDR2 SFDVKD.

J is TRBJ1-5 and V is TRBV5-4; D is uncertain. The germline CDR1 and CDR2 sequences are SGHNT and YYREEE (reference sequence). The CDR3 runs to 13 residues. Trimming took 3 bases from V and 6 from J, leaving 10 bases between them. The CDR3 loop is CASSSGRGQPQHF. CDR3 coding DNA: TGTGCCAGCAGCTCCGGACGGGGTCAGCCCCAGCATTTT.

This chain joins TRBV18 and TRBJ2-3; 8 bases fit TRBD1. Germline CDR1 KGHSH, CDR2 LQKENI. The CDR3 is 18 residues long. V lost 4 bases and J lost 8; bases outside the gene matches: 20. The CDR3 loop is CASSLDRGGGQVLGTQYF. The CDR3 DNA is TGTGCCAGCTCACTCGACAGGGGCGGAGGACAGGTGTTGGGTACGCAGTATTTT.

The chain employs TRBV29-1 and TRBJ2-4; TRBD1 matches 8 bases. Germline V lookup: CDR1 SQVTM, CDR2 ANQGSEA. V shed 5 bases and J 2 bases; nucleotides not matched to a gene: 8. The CDR3 loop spans 15 amino acids. CDR3 sequence reads: CSVSQGAGTKNIQYF. CDR3 bases: TGCAGCGTTTCGCAGGGGGCTGGGACCAAAAACATTCAGTACTTC.

The V and J genes are TRBV2 and TRBJ2-1; TRBD2 matches 11 bases. CDR3 length: 17 residues. Germline V gene sequence: CDR1 SNHLY, CDR2 FYNNEI. The V and J ends lost 4 bases and 2 bases, in that order; junction bases with no gene match: 7. The CDR3 DNA follows: TGTGCCAGCAGTGGGGCTAGCGGGAGGATCCCCTACAATGAGCAGTTCTTC. It is translated as CASSGASGRIPYNEQFF.

V gene TRBV7-3 combines with J gene TRBJ2-1; 12 nucleotides match TRBD2. CDR1 is SGHTA, CDR2 FQGTGA, per germline. This CDR3 spans 17 amino acids. V trimming: 4 bases; J trimming: 10 bases; junction bases outside the gene matches: 14. This chain's CDR3 is CASSSTRTSGATGEQFF. CDR3 nucleotides: TGTGCCAGCAGCTCGACCCGGACTAGCGGGGCCACAGGGGAGCAGTTCTTC.

The V and J genes are TRBV5-8 and TRBJ1-5; TRBD1 agrees at 8 bases. Germline CDR1 reads SGHTS; CDR2 reads YDEGEE. V was pared by 4 bases and J by 1 base, with 1 base of the junction left unmatched. The CDR3 covers 14 residues. CDR3 in DNA: TGTGCCAGCAGCCGGACAGGGAGCAATCAGCCCCAGCATTTT. Translating gives CASSRTGSNQPQHF. Complete variable domain (other parts from reference TRBV5-8 and TRBJ1-5): EAGVTQSPTHLIKTRGQQATLRCSPISGHTSVYWYQQALGLGLQFLLWYDEGEERNRGNFPPRFSGRQFPNYSSELNVNALELEDSALYLCASSRTGSNQPQHFGDGTRLSIL.

The CDR3 nucleotides read TGCGCCAGCAGCCAAGACGGACAGGGGGAAGGATCACCCCTCCACTTT. Its translation: CASSQDGQGEGSPLHF. The chain joins TRBV4-1 to TRBJ1-6; 10 bases fit TRBD1. The CDR3 spans 16 residues. In germline, CDR1 is MGHRA, CDR2 YSYEKL. V lost 0 bases, J lost 10 bases, and 6 bases stayed unmatched.

This clone was detected only once. The chain is built from TRBV7-8 and TRBJ2-2; unclear D gene. CDR1 and CDR2 from the germline V gene are SGHVS and FQNEAQ. The CDR3 has 15 amino acids. CDR3 sequence reads: CADSPIAAGSGELFF. The CDR3 DNA is TGTGCAGACTCCCCAATTGCCGCCGGATCCGGGGAGCTGTTTTTT.

The rearrangement links TRBV30 to TRBJ2-3; 12 bases align to TRBD2. Trimming cost V 3 bases and J 1 base; bases outside gene matches: 17. The CDR3 is 20 amino acids. CDR1 is GTSNPN, CDR2 SVGIG, per germline (reference sequence). The chain's CDR3 is CAWRRGRERGLAGRTDTQYF. The DNA of the CDR3 is TGTGCCTGGAGGAGGGGGCGAGAAAGGGGACTAGCGGGCCGCACAGATACGCAGTATTTT.